The rows below give T cell receptor beta chains drawn from one sample of a study of blood T cells in healthy people across ages. From the 5' RACE reads, TCRdb called clonotypes with MiXCR, one entry per CDR3 protein. The sample gives around 670,000 distinct CDR3 sequences, about 28% of which show up once; approximately 15% is in the top ten. Specimen: blood. The origin of the receptors is a woman aged 80 or over in good health. Both conserved end residues are trimmed from each CDR3. Only some rows state a clone size, as once, few, many or a class for expanded clones.

>14|NA|TRBV7-2
ASSLAGTFSTDTQY
>16|many|TRBV29-1
SVEDRMRLQISTDTQY
>14|NA|TRBV3-1
ASSQDVGQGGHEQY
>10|NA|TRBV20-1
SARFTSTEAF
>12|many|TRBV13
ASSLTGPQAEAF
>12|many|TRBV7-9
ASGLAGAIYEQY
>13|NA|TRBV20-1
SARLGAVTGNTIY
>16|NA|TRBV14
ASSQGVFPGVDYNEQY
>12|few|TRBV5-1
ASKDSPAYNEQY
>13|many|TRBV6-5
ASSMGYSATDTQY
>12|many|TRBV4-1
ASSRSTGNYGYT
>12|many|TRBV6-2/TRBV6-3
ASSYSTAKNIQY
>13|NA|TRBV7-2
ASSPQTGLNTEAF
>12|NA|TRBV2
ASSQGQGVSEAF
>11|NA|TRBV29-1
GCRTGGTGELF
>14|many|TRBV7-3
ASSLLAGDRTDTQY
>13|many|TRBV5-1
ASSPGTSGANEQF
>10|few|TRBV20-1
SALVRNTEAF
>14|NA|TRBV7-2
ASNSGTGVSYNEQY
>14|many|TRBV6-1
ASKRVVEGGNYEQY
>14|many|TRBV7-9
ASSLGPGQGAYEQY